This TCR beta chain was identified during a study of blood T cells in healthy people across ages. General study points: The unsorted PBMCs prevented any conclusive comparison of naive versus antigen-experienced cells. Versus aged donors, long-lived donors had higher diversity and more naive CD4+ cells. The recorded TCR beta diversity per million T cells decreased in a roughly linear manner with age.

This clonotype was counted between two and nine times. Its antigen is undetermined. A J-beta primer mix and a sample-barcoded 5' primer were used in a second PCR of about 7 to 12 cycles. TCRdb called the 5' RACE reads again in MiXCR, with one record for every CDR3 protein. The table shows 1.4 million to 1.5 million distinct CDR3 sequences, with 42% occurring only once. Trimming left V 3 bases short and J 0 bases short, with 3 bases between. This CDR3 comprises 14 residues. Germline lookup yields CDR1 LGHNT and CDR2 FRNRAP. Sample: blood. J is TRBJ2-6 and V is TRBV12-5, with D hard to call. The receptor was derived from a woman aged 18 to 35 in good health. The CDR3 DNA is TGTGCTAGTGGTTTCTACTCTGGGGCCAACGTCCTGACTTTC. Translation: CASGFYSGANVLTF. Full variable domain (remainder filled in from reference TRBV12-5 and TRBJ2-6): DARVTQTPRHKVTEMGQEVTMRCQPILGHNTVFWYRQTMMQGLELLAYFRNRAPLDDSGMPKDRFSAEMPDATLATLKIQPSEPRDSAVYFCASGFYSGANVLTFGAGSRLTVL.